The present T cell receptor (beta chain) was sequenced within a study of neurological immune-mediated disorders (dated by TCRdb to between 2018 and 2021). Study-wide context: Among the roughly 34 multiple sclerosis patients, relapsing-remitting MS was present in some 30 and secondary progressive MS was present in 3. Peripheral blood TCR-beta repertoires from patients with HTLV-I-associated myelopathy (HAM/TSP), patients with multiple sclerosis, and healthy controls were compared in the study using UMI-based sequencing. The roughly 100 TCR-beta libraries included longitudinal samples, technical triplicates and paired sorted CD4+ and CD8+ T-cell subsets alongside PBMC samples. Of the approximately 65 subjects in the cohort, about 14 were HAM/TSP patients, roughly 35 were multiple sclerosis patients, and roughly 20 were healthy controls. Summary of the overall study and its limitations: The MS cluster was not associated with any clinical or MRI features, and the authors stated that larger cohorts are needed. Expanded clones from different subjects shared no identical CDR3 amino acid sequences, which suggests that TCR-beta repertoires were private in all groups. TCR clonal expansion was highest in HAM/TSP patients and lowest in MS patients, with MS patients falling below even healthy controls. In phylogenetic analysis, the repertoires of 18 of 34 MS patients grouped into a cluster of related CDR3 sequences, which suggests a possible signature at the repertoire level.

cDNA was synthesized by template-switch 5'RACE using a primer with a 10-nucleotide random unique molecular identifier that tagged each TCR transcript. Over 180 million TCR-beta sequences, covering 15-18 subjects, were produced in each sequencing run. The RNeasy kit was used to extract total RNA. The KAPA Real-time Library Amplification kit was used to amplify TCR-beta VDJ regions with primers for the TCR constant region and the 5'RACE anchor. A first PCR added sample indexes and Illumina adaptors, and a second PCR then raised library yield. After Ampure bead purification, the TCR product of roughly 650 bp was size-selected on a 2% E-gel SizeSelection system. Before pooling, libraries had their quality checked on a Bioanalyzer, their concentration measured with Qubit, and their quantity determined with the Kapa Library Quantification kit. An Illumina HiSeq 2500 was used to sequence the libraries paired-end at 2 x 150 bp. To increase sequence diversity, about 25-31% phiX was spiked into each library pool. For the original study's pipeline: The quality-filtered reads were processed with the UMI-based MiGEC pipeline, whose error correction step removed more than 85% of the raw TCR sequences. VDJ genes were aligned to IMGT germline references, and clonotypes were defined by unique CDR3 amino acid sequence plus V-J genes. Clonal expansion, Shannon diversity and CDR3 relatedness (CalcPairwiseDistances, ClusterSamples) were evaluated with VDJtools, and phylogenetic trees were built with CLCbio workbench. Clones with at least 8 unique UMIs were defined as expanded, with this threshold being based on coefficient-of-variation modelling across technical triplicates. TCRdb applied fastp at Q25 and MiXCR to the public reads, then kept only in-frame beta chains. Each entry merges the rows of one CDR3 protein and shows their most common DNA and genes. In this record, the V and J calls reflect TCRdb's handling and not the investigators' own analysis. The sample table shows about 65,000 distinct CDR3 sequences, and 3.5% to 5% are seen once. The biggest ten clones account for approximately 2.7% of the sample.

Reading from cysteine to phenylalanine, the CDR3 counts 16 amino acids. The CDR3 DNA has 48 bases and is translated from base 1. Ends trimmed: V by 5 bases, J by 0 bases; bases unmatched to a gene: 5. The germline V gene (reference sequence) sets CDR1 to SEHNR and CDR2 to FQNEAQ. In this sample, this clonotype turned up many times. The antigen it binds to is not known. The input lacks base qualities; no much larger clone sits a single base away. For the unsorted PBMC libraries, 2 million PBMCs were stored in RNAlater at -80 degrees C until RNA extraction and were used to generate the libraries. Multiple sclerosis patients were enrolled in a US clinical protocol under which disease progression was evaluated by magnetic resonance imaging. Peripheral blood was subjected to Ficoll-Hypaque density gradient centrifugation to isolate PBMCs, which were then cryopreserved in liquid nitrogen.

This receptor chain uses TRBV7-9 and TRBJ1-5; 9 middle bases align to TRBD1. This receptor was identified in a man aged 50 or older with multiple sclerosis. Sequencing was performed on PBMCs. The sequenced DNA: TGTGCCAGCAGCCCCGGGACAGGGCGTAGCAATCAGCCCCAGCATTTT. Its protein is CASSPGTGRSNQPQHF.